One sample yielded the 15 T cell receptor beta chains listed below, sequenced in a study of T cell repertoires in cytomegalovirus infection. TCRdb reprocessed the reads via MiXCR and lists one record per CDR3 protein. The sample lists 150,000 to 200,000 distinct CDR3 sequences, approximately 28% seen once, with approximately 31% in the top ten. Sequences were obtained from PBMCs. All receptors derive from a human donor in good health (CMV status not recorded). Some clones in this sample may be carry-over from other donors' samples.

This clonotype was counted a few times. The V gene is TRBV5-5, the J gene TRBJ1-2; TRBD1 matches 9 bases. CDR1 is SGHKS and CDR2 is YYEKEE in the germline V gene (reference sequence). Trimming at V came to 5 bases and at J to 5 bases, leaving 10 bases not matched to a gene. The CDR3 contains 15 residues. CDR3 bases: TGTGCCAGCAGACCTGGGACAGGGATATGGTATGGCTACACCTTC. It encodes CASRPGTGIWYGYTF. The complete variable domain, with remaining parts taken from reference TRBV5-5 and TRBJ1-2, reads DAGVTQSPTHLIKTRGQQVTLRCSPISGHKSVSWYQQVLGQGPQFIFQYYEKEERGRGNFPDRFSARQFPNYSSELNVNALLLGDSALYLCASRPGTGIWYGYTFGSGTRLTVV.

The CDR3 reads CASSYSHPRSGSPLHF. CDR3 DNA sequence: TGTGCCAGCAGTTACTCCCATCCGCGGTCGGGTTCACCCCTCCACTTT. The J gene is TRBJ1-6, the V gene TRBV6-5; D is undetermined. This CDR3 is built from 16 residues. Germline values: CDR1 MNHEY, CDR2 SVGAGI. Trimming stripped 0 bases from V and 9 bases from J, with 15 bases between.

This clonotype rates as medium-sized. The V and J genes are TRBV7-2 and TRBJ2-1; D is possibly TRBD2 (5 bases). The CDR3 is 15 residues long. The V gene lost 1 base and the J gene lost 4 bases, with 11 bases spanning the gap. Germline CDR1 reads SGHTA; CDR2 reads FQGNSA. CDR3 nucleotide sequence: TGTGCCAGCAGCTTAGGGCCGGGATTTTACAATGAGCAGTTCTTC. It encodes CASSLGPGFYNEQFF.

This clonotype came up a few times. The chain has TRBV6-2 or TRBV6-3 and TRBJ2-7; D gene uncertain. CDR3 size: 14 residues. The germline CDR1 and CDR2 sequences are MNHEY and SVGEGT. Trimming removed 7 bases at V and 2 bases at J, with 15 bases between. CDR3 loop: CASNPQRLTYEQYF. The CDR3 DNA is TGTGCCAGCAATCCACAGCGCCTTACCTACGAGCAGTACTTC.

This clonotype was seen repeatedly, ten times or more. This chain links TRBV10-2 with TRBJ1-2; D remains unclear. This CDR3 region has 12 residues. V lost 5 bases and J lost 4, with 8 bases in between. CDR1 WSHSY and CDR2 SAAADI come from the germline V gene. The chain's CDR3 is CASSYRVYGYTF. Written as DNA, the CDR3 is TGCGCCAGCAGTTACAGAGTCTATGGCTACACCTTC.

This chain connects TRBV6-2 or TRBV6-3 to TRBJ2-3; D could derive from TRBD1 or TRBD2 (5 bases each). Germline assignment: CDR1 MNHEY and CDR2 SVGEGT. V lost 2 bases and J lost 3, with 12 bases in between. The CDR3 has 15 amino acids. The CDR3 sequence: CASSYPPGPTDTQYF. The DNA for the CDR3 is TGTGCCAGCAGTTACCCCCCGGGGCCTACAGATACGCAGTATTTT.

The V and J genes are TRBV29-1 and TRBJ2-3; D not certain. Per germline, CDR1 SQVTM and CDR2 ANQGSEA. Deletions cut 3 bases from V and 1 base from J, with 5 bases between. The CDR3 extends over 12 amino acids. CDR3 in DNA: TGCAGCGTTGAGCTGGGCACAGATACGCAGTATTTT. Its translation: CSVELGTDTQYF.

The chain employs TRBV5-1 and TRBJ1-2; D is unclear. This CDR3 contains 13 residues. V was pared by 2 bases and J by 8 bases, with 13 bases between. Germline V gene sequence: CDR1 SGHRS, CDR2 YFSETQ. This CDR3 is CASSLISGEGYTF. The CDR3 DNA reads TGCGCCAGCAGCTTAATTTCTGGGGAGGGCTACACCTTC.

The chain is built from TRBV7-9 and TRBJ1-3; no firm D call. The length of the CDR3 is 12 residues. From germline, CDR1 is SEHNR and CDR2 FQNEAQ (reference sequence). Trimming took off 5 bases at V and 4 bases at J, with 6 bases between the two ends. DNA for the CDR3: TGTGCCAGCAGCCCATGGGGAAACACCATATATTTT. This translates into CASSPWGNTIYF.

The chain couples TRBV7-2 to TRBJ2-7; the D gene could be TRBD1 or TRBD2 (5 bases each). Germline V gene lookup returns CDR1 SGHTA and CDR2 FQGNSA. The V end was cut by 8 bases, the J end by 2 bases, with 13 bases between. The CDR3 spans 13 residues. CDR3 sequence (DNA): TGTGCCAGCCGTGGGGGACCTGCCTACGAGCAGTACTTC. It translates to CASRGGPAYEQYF.

This clonotype turned up a few times. At one end the junction does not follow the germline gene, possibly because of a read error. The CDR3 here is CASSSSTGLGATQYF. The DNA for the CDR3 is TGTGCTAGCAGCTCCTCTACCGGACTCGGGGCGACCCAGTACTTC. This rearrangement joins TRBV7-7 to TRBJ2-5, with D perhaps being TRBD1 or TRBD2 (5 bases each). This CDR3 is built from 15 residues. Germline CDR1 and CDR2: SSHAT and FNYEAQ (reference sequence).

This clonotype was detected only a few times. The chain uses TRBV15 and TRBJ2-2, with TRBD2 as a possible D gene (5 bases). The CDR3 contains 18 residues. V lost 0 bases and J lost 0, with 14 bases in between. Germline V gives CDR1 LNHNV, CDR2 YYDKDF (reference sequence). CDR3: CATSRERNTLANTGELFF. CDR3 nucleotide sequence: TGTGCCACCAGCAGAGAGCGGAACACACTAGCGAACACCGGGGAGCTGTTTTTT.

The V and J genes are TRBV12-3 or TRBV12-4 and TRBJ2-5, with D unresolved. This CDR3 has 12 amino acids. Trimming cost V 4 bases and J 5 bases, with 8 bases left between them. CDR3 sequence reads: CASSYNEETQYF. The CDR3 DNA reads TGTGCCAGCAGTTATAACGAGGAGACCCAGTACTTC.

This clonotype was observed a handful of times. CDR3 loop: CASSQEGGTYQETQYF. The CDR3 DNA sequence: TGCGCCAGCAGCCAAGAGGGCGGGACTTACCAAGAGACCCAGTACTTC. The chain has TRBV4-3 and TRBJ2-5, with D maybe TRBD2 (6 bases). Germline-derived CDR1 and CDR2 are LGHNA and YSLEER. The CDR3 totals 16 residues. Deletions cut 0 bases from V and 0 bases from J, with 11 bases between.

Ten or more counts support this clonotype. The chain has TRBV12-3 or TRBV12-4 and TRBJ1-1, with TRBD1 as a possible D gene (6 bases). The CDR3 runs to 22 residues. V was pared by 3 bases and J by 0 bases, with 32 bases between. The CDR3: CASSFFGEGGTHLRPMNTEAFF. CDR3 in DNA: TGTGCCAGCAGTTTCTTCGGGGAGGGGGGGACCCATTTAAGACCCATGAACACTGAAGCTTTCTTT.